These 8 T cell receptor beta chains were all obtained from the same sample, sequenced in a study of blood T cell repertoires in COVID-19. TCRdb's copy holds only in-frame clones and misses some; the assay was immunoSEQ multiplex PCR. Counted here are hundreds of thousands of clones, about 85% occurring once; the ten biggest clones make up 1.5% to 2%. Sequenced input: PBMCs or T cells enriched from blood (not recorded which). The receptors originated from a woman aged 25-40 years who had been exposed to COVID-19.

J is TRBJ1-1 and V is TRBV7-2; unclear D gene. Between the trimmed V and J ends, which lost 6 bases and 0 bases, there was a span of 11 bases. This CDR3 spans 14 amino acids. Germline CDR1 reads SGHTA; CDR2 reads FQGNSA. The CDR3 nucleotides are TGTGCCAGCAGTAAACAGCTCATGAACACTGAAGCTTTCTTT. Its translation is CASSKQLMNTEAFF.

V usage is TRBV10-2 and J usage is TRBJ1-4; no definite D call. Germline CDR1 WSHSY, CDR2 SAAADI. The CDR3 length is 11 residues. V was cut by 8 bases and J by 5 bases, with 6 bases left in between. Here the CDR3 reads CASRGNEKLFF. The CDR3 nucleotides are TGCGCCAGCCGAGGGAATGAAAAACTGTTTTTT.

The CDR3 bases are TGTGCCTGGAGTCAAACAGGGTATAACTATGGCTACACCTTC. Residues: CAWSQTGYNYGYTF. The V call is TRBV30, the J call TRBJ1-2, with D maybe TRBD1 (6 bases). This CDR3 comprises 14 residues. CDR1 and CDR2 (germline): GTSNPN, SVGIG (reference sequence). V was pared by 2 bases and J by 1 base, with 11 bases between. Using reference TRBV30 and TRBJ1-2 for the parts outside the CDR3, the full variable domain is SQTIHQWPATLVQPVGSPLSLECTVEGTSNPNLYWYRQAAGRGLQLLFYSVGIGQISSEVPQNLSASRPQDRQFILSSKKLLLSDSGFYLCAWSQTGYNYGYTFGSGTRLTVV.

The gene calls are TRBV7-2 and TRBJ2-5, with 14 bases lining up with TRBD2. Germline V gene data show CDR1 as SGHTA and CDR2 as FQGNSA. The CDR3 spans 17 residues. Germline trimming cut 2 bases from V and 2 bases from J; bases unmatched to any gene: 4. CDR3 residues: CASSLRTSGGNQETQYF. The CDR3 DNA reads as TGTGCCAGCAGCTTAAGGACTAGCGGGGGGAATCAAGAGACCCAGTACTTC.

The CDR3 DNA sequence: TGTGCCAGCAGTTATGCTGGGCCAACCTCTGGAAACACCATATATTTT. Its translation is CASSYAGPTSGNTIYF. V gene TRBV6-5 combines with J gene TRBJ1-3; D remains ambiguous. From germline, CDR1 is MNHEY and CDR2 SVGAGI. The CDR3 extends over 16 amino acids. Trimming removed 3 bases from V and 0 bases from J, with 12 bases in between.

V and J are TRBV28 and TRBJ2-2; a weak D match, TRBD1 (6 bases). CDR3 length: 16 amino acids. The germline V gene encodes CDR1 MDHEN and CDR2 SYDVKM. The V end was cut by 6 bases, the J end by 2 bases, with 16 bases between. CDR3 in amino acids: CASSTPTGKNTGELFF. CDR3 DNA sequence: TGTGCCAGCAGCACTCCAACAGGGAAAAACACCGGGGAGCTGTTTTTT. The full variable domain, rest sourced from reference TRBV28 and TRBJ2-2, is DVKVTQSSRYLVKRTGEKVFLECVQDMDHENMFWYRQDPGLGLRLIYFSYDVKMKEKGDIPEGYSVSREKKERFSLILESASTNQTSMYLCASSTPTGKNTGELFFGEGSRLTVL.

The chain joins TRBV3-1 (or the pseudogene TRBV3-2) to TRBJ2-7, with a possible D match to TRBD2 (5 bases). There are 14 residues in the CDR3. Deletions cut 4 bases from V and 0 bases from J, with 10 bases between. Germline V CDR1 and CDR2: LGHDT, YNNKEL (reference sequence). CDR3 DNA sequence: TGTGCCAGCAGCCGCGGGTTAAGCTCCTACGAGCAGTACTTC. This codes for CASSRGLSSYEQYF.

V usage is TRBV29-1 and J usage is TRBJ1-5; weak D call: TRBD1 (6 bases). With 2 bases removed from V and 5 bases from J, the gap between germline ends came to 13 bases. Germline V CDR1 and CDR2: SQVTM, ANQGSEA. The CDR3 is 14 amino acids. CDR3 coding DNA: TGCAGCGTTGAAACAGGGCGGTCGGATCAGCCCCAGCATTTT. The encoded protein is CSVETGRSDQPQHF.